Presented here are 12 T cell receptor beta chains from one specimen sequenced in a study of Ad26.COV2.S vaccination and SARS-CoV-2 variants. Treatment in this sample: about 20 received Ad26.COV2.S at low or high dose, single or two shots; roughly five received placebo; per-sample allocation not given. Sample collection was performed on day 63 after the first vaccine or placebo injection. Here immunoSEQ multiplex PCR was the method, and the copy in TCRdb shows in-frame clones only, minus some. The table lists fewer than 400,000 clones, about 88% of them singletons. The sample consisted of peripheral blood, taken in a trial of Ad26.COV2.S vaccine versus placebo. The receptors were sampled from a person aged 18-65 years who received the Ad26.COV2.S COVID-19 vaccine or a placebo.

This clone is a singleton in its sample. The genes are TRBV6-2 or TRBV6-3 and TRBJ1-4; D is uncertain. V lost 0 bases and J lost 4, with 12 bases in between. CDR1 and CDR2 (germline): MNHEY, SVGEGT. CDR3 length: 16 amino acids. The CDR3 is CASSYSNHNVNEKLFF. For the CDR3, the DNA is TGTGCCAGCAGTTACTCGAACCACAACGTTAATGAAAAACTGTTTTTT.

The chain uses TRBV3-1 (or the pseudogene TRBV3-2) and TRBJ2-5; 7 bases map to TRBD1. The germline CDR1 and CDR2 sequences are LGHDT and YNNKEL (reference sequence). The CDR3 loop spans 15 amino acids. Trimming took 6 bases from V and 4 from J; bases not matched to a gene: 11. Written as DNA, the CDR3 is TGTGCCAGCAGGCGATCGACAGGGTCGGGAGAGACCCAGTACTTC. It specifies CASRRSTGSGETQYF.

The J gene is TRBJ2-7, the V gene TRBV9; TRBD1 agrees at 7 bases. CDR3 length: 15 amino acids. Germline lookup yields CDR1 SGDLS and CDR2 YYNGEE. V was clipped by 3 bases and J by 0 bases; unmatched bases: 6. As DNA, the CDR3 is TGTGCCAGCAGCGCCCAGGGACAGAACTCCTACGAGCAGTACTTC. Protein sequence: CASSAQGQNSYEQYF.

A single count supports this clone. This sequence joins TRBV7-5 and TRBJ2-3; the D call TRBD2 from the table was never checked on the DNA. TRBV7-5 represents a pseudogene. The CDR3 spans 15 residues. CDR3 in amino acids: CARSLGTSGADTQYF. In DNA, the CDR3 is TGTGCCAGAAGTTTGGGGACTAGCGGTGCAGATACGCAGTATTTT.

The chain joins TRBV28 to TRBJ1-1; 8 bases agree with TRBD1. This CDR3 is built from 15 residues. V was clipped by 3 bases and J by 4 bases; unmatched bases: 7. Germline V gives CDR1 MDHEN, CDR2 SYDVKM. This chain's CDR3 is CASSLDREEGTEAFF. The CDR3 DNA follows: TGTGCCAGCAGTTTGGACAGGGAGGAAGGCACTGAAGCTTTCTTT.

The chain uses TRBV28 and TRBJ2-5; D not certain. Looked up from germline, CDR1 is MDHEN and CDR2 is SYDVKM. The CDR3 contains 13 residues. V shed 4 bases and J shed 5 bases, with 11 bases lying between them. The CDR3 region is CASSSASRETQYF. CDR3 bases: TGTGCCAGCAGTTCGGCCTCCCGGGAGACCCAGTACTTC.

This clone occurred once. This chain connects TRBV20-1 to TRBJ1-4; D is ambiguous. CDR3 length: 11 amino acids. The V gene lost 3 bases and the J gene lost 7 bases, with 6 bases spanning the gap. Germline V gives CDR1 DFQATT, CDR2 SNEGSKA (reference sequence). The DNA for the CDR3 is TGCAGTGCTAGTCGGGGTGAAAAACTGTTTTTT. It codes for CSASRGEKLFF.

This clone was counted a single time. This rearrangement joins TRBV19 to TRBJ2-1, with D possibly TRBD1 on 6 matching bases. The germline gives CDR1 LNHDA, CDR2 SQIVND (reference sequence). Trimming pared 3 bases from V and 12 bases from J, leaving 18 bases between. The CDR3 sequence is 14 residues long. The CDR3 here is CASSMRDRYVLQFF. CDR3 nucleotides: TGTGCCAGTAGTATGCGAGACAGGTACGTCCTGCAGTTCTTC.

V and J are TRBV7-9 and TRBJ1-2; D not resolved. The ends were cut back, 5 bases at V and 6 bases at J, with 10 bases in the middle. The CDR3 has 12 amino acids. Per germline, CDR1 SEHNR and CDR2 FQNEAQ (reference sequence). CDR3 DNA sequence: TGTGCCAGCAGCCCCCGTATGGATGGCTACACCTTC. It is translated as CASSPRMDGYTF.

The chain employs TRBV3-1 (or the pseudogene TRBV3-2) and TRBJ2-2; maybe TRBD1 (6 bases). The CDR3 consists of 15 residues. V was clipped by 4 bases and J by 5 bases, with 14 bases between them. From germline, CDR1 is LGHDT and CDR2 YNNKEL (reference sequence). The DNA of the CDR3 is TGTGCCAGCAGCCCTCACGGACAGAAGACCGGGGAGCTGTTTTTT. This encodes CASSPHGQKTGELFF.

Turning to this clone: This sample includes further DNA sequences coding for the same CDR3. The chain is built from TRBV29-1 and TRBJ1-2; D is unresolved. The CDR3 runs 11 residues. Germline V gives CDR1 SQVTM, CDR2 ANQGSEA. V was cut by 4 bases and J by 4 bases, with 7 bases left in between. The CDR3 loop is CSVGGFYGYTF. CDR3 in DNA: TGCAGCGTTGGGGGATTCTATGGCTACACCTTC.

The genes are TRBV10-3 and TRBJ2-7; 15 positions agree with TRBD2. CDR1 and CDR2 from the germline V gene are ENHRY and SYGVKD. V trimming: 10 bases; J trimming: 0 bases; junction bases outside the gene matches: 7. This CDR3 region has 16 residues. The CDR3 is CATEGLAGGDSYEQYF. The CDR3, as DNA: TGTGCCACCGAGGGACTAGCGGGAGGTGACTCCTACGAGCAGTACTTC.